The rows below give T cell receptor beta chains drawn from one sample of a study of cytomegalovirus exposure and HLA in healthy donors. The protocol was immunoSEQ multiplex PCR, while the TCRdb copy is restricted to in-frame clones and leaves out a portion. The data hold under 300,000 clones, with around 90% observed a single time. Material: PBMCs. The receptors derive from a young woman in good health and CMV-seronegative. Both conserved end residues are part of each CDR3. D genes are given only for firm matches. Not all rows give a size; the values are once, few, many and, for expanded clones, a class.

d_call clone_size j_call v_call cdr3_nt cdr3_aa
- - TRBJ1-3 TRBV7-6 TGTGCCAGCAGCCGTAACTCGCGGGGAGCCTCTGGAAACACCATATATTTT CASSRNSRGASGNTIYF
- - TRBJ1-1 TRBV5-1 TGCGCCAGCAGCTTGGCCGGGGGAGGCACTGAAGCTTTCTTT CASSLAGGGTEAFF
- - TRBJ2-3 TRBV13 TGTGCCAGCAGCTTTAGGACAGCTCGCACAGATACGCAGTATTTT CASSFRTARTDTQYF
- few TRBJ1-2 TRBV30 TGTGCCTGCCCTAGCGGGGCAGCTAACTATGGCTACACCTTC CACPSGAANYGYTF
- - TRBJ1-2 TRBV27 TGTGCCAGCAGTTTAGGCCCGGACACACACTATGGCTACACCTTC CASSLGPDTHYGYTF
- - TRBJ1-4 TRBV28 TGTGCCAGCCAGGACCTCGACAGGATTAATGAAAAACTGTTTTTT CASQDLDRINEKLFF
- - TRBJ2-5 TRBV5-1 TGCGCCAGCAGCTTGGGGGGGCAACACCAAGAGACCCAGTACTTC CASSLGGQHQETQYF
- - TRBJ2-2 TRBV10-3 TGTGCCATCAGTGAGGGGCCCGCTGGAGGGGAGCTGTTTTTT CAISEGPAGGELFF
- - TRBJ2-7 TRBV7-9 TGTGCCAGCAGCTTAGGTGGAGGCGAGCAGTACTTC CASSLGGGEQYF
TRBD1 - TRBJ1-3 TRBV9 TGTGCCAGCAGCCCACAACAGGGGAACTCTGGAAACACCATATATTTT CASSPQQGNSGNTIYF
- - TRBJ1-4 TRBV2 TGTGCCAGCAGTCGCACGACGCCCGGGAATGAAAAACTGTTTTTT CASSRTTPGNEKLFF
- - TRBJ2-6 TRBV10-3 TGTGCCATCAGTGTCGGGGAGGGGGCTGGGGCCAACGTCCTGACTTTC CAISVGEGAGANVLTF
TRBD2 - TRBJ2-3 TRBV4-3 TGCGCCAGCAGCCGTCTAGCGGGGCTCACAGATACGCAGTATTTT CASSRLAGLTDTQYF
TRBD1 - TRBJ1-1 TRBV9 TGTGCCAGCTCCGAGACAGGGAGAGCTGAAGCTTTCTTT CASSETGRAEAFF
TRBD2 - TRBJ2-5 TRBV30 TGTGCCTGGAGCAGCGGGGGCTTTCAAGAGACCCAGTACTTC CAWSSGGFQETQYF
TRBD1 - TRBJ1-1 TRBV5-6 TGTGCCAGCAGCGGGACAGTAAACACTGAAGCTTTCTTT CASSGTVNTEAFF
- - TRBJ2-2 TRBV7-9 TGTGCCAGCAGCCCCTTGGGGGAGCTGTTTTTT CASSPLGELFF
- - TRBJ2-7 TRBV19 TGTGCCAGTAGTGCGGGACAGATCACTTACGAGCAGTACTTC CASSAGQITYEQYF
- - TRBJ1-1 TRBV6-6 TGTGCCAGCAGTTCAGGGTTCGGAACTGAAGCTTTCTTT CASSSGFGTEAFF
- once TRBJ2-5 TRBV9 TGTGCCAGCAGCTATTCTGCGGGTTACCAAGAGACCCAGTACTTC CASSYSAGYQETQYF
- - TRBJ1-3 TRBV29-1 TGCAGCGTTGGGGCGTCTGGAAACACCATATATTTT CSVGASGNTIYF
TRBD1 once TRBJ1-5 TRBV7-2 TGTGCCAGCAGCGGGACAGGGGGCTATCAGCCCCAGCATTTT CASSGTGGYQPQHF
- - TRBJ2-5 TRBV7-2 TGTGCCAGCAGCCCGGGACAAGCCGAAGAGACCCAGTACTTC CASSPGQAEETQYF
- - TRBJ1-1 TRBV28 TGTGCCAGCAGTCTCAGGAGGGGTTGGTACACTGAAGCTTTCTTT CASSLRRGWYTEAFF
- - TRBJ2-7 TRBV7-6 TGTGCCAGCAGCTTAGGAGGAATCGGCTACGAGCAGTACTTC CASSLGGIGYEQYF
TRBD1 - TRBJ1-2 TRBV4-1 TGCGCCAGCAGCCCCGGGACGACAGGGGGCTTTGGCTACACCTTC CASSPGTTGGFGYTF
- - TRBJ2-7 TRBV7-9 TGTGCCAGCAGCCACTCCTGGACAGAAACTACCTCCTACGAGCAGTACTTC CASSHSWTETTSYEQYF
TRBD1 - TRBJ2-2 TRBV7-9 TGTGCCAGCAGCATGGGGGACAGAAACACCGGGGAGCTGTTTTTT CASSMGDRNTGELFF
- - TRBJ2-3 TRBV7-6 TGTGCCAGCAGCCTAAGACAGTCACAAGAGACGCGGTATTTT CASSLRQSQETRYF
TRBD1 - TRBJ1-5 TRBV6-6 TGTGCCAGCAGTTACTCGGGACAGGGGGCCTATCAGCCCCAGCATTTT CASSYSGQGAYQPQHF
TRBD1 - TRBJ2-7 TRBV7-9 TGTGCCAGCAGCTTAGTCCAGGGACAGGCACTCTACGAGCAGTACTTC CASSLVQGQALYEQYF
- - TRBJ1-6 TRBV28 TGTGCCAGCAGTTTTTTCTTGTTTCATTCACCCCTCCACTTT CASSFFLFHSPLHF